This T cell receptor beta chain emerged from a study of OX40 agonist ivuxolimab in advanced cancers. About the study: Patients took ivuxolimab, an agonistic anti-OX40 (CD134) antibody.

This CDR3 has 14 residues. CDR1 is ENHRY, CDR2 SYGVKD, per germline. Trimming cost V 7 bases and J 3 bases; bases outside gene matches: 9. Clones were read by immunoSEQ multiplex PCR, and TCRdb kept only the in-frame ones, dropping some. Of 65,000 to 70,000 clones in the sample, about three quarters were seen once. The receptor's source is an adult with an advanced solid tumor such as melanoma, head and neck, liver or kidney cancer. This rearrangement joins TRBV10-3 to TRBJ2-7; TRBD2 aligns across 7 bases. The sample consisted of CD4+ or CD8+ T cells sorted from blood, taken in a trial of the OX40 agonist ivuxolimab. CDR3 protein: CAIMGERGRYEQYF. DNA of the CDR3: TGTGCCATCATGGGAGAGCGGGGACGCTACGAGCAGTACTTC.